These 9 T cell receptor beta chains were sequenced from one sample in a study of PD-1 blockade in classical Hodgkin lymphoma. The time point is: cycle 4 day 1 (C4D1), after around six weeks of nivolumab. After autologous stem cell transplantation all patients relapsed, and prior brentuximab vedotin exposure differed between cohorts. Clones were read by immunoSEQ multiplex PCR, and TCRdb kept only the in-frame ones, dropping some. Found here are approximately 84,000 clones, 83% of them singletons; the top ten hold around 15%. Here the sequenced sample was peripheral blood mononuclear cells (PBMCs), taken before the fourth cycle of nivolumab. Every receptor here comes from a human donor with classical Hodgkin lymphoma.

The chain recombines TRBV18 with TRBJ2-5, with no clear D. The CDR3 is 13 amino acids. Trimming stripped 5 bases from V and 1 base from J, with 8 bases between. Germline lookup yields CDR1 KGHSH and CDR2 LQKENI. CDR3: CASSERLQETQYF. The DNA for the CDR3 is TGTGCCAGCTCAGAGAGACTCCAAGAGACCCAGTACTTC.

This sequence joins TRBV5-1 and TRBJ2-7, with D possibly being TRBD1 (6 bases). The CDR3 covers 13 residues. The germline V gene has CDR1 SGHRS and CDR2 YFSETQ. V lost 4 bases and J lost 0, with 8 bases in between. CDR3 bases: TGCGCCAGCAGCACGGGACACTCCTACGAGCAGTACTTC. Residues: CASSTGHSYEQYF.

This clone appeared a single time. The V gene is TRBV5-4, the J gene TRBJ2-5, with D uncertain. V was shortened by 3 bases and J by 5 bases, with 14 bases between the two germline ends. Germline CDR1 reads SGHNT; CDR2 reads YYREEE (reference sequence). The CDR3 loop spans 14 amino acids. CDR3 DNA sequence: TGTGCCAGCAGCTCGGCCCCTACCACGGAGACCCAGTACTTC. It specifies CASSSAPTTETQYF.

The genes are TRBV7-2 and TRBJ2-7, with 10 bases aligning to TRBD2. The CDR3 length is 15 residues. Germline loops: CDR1 SGHTA, CDR2 FQGNSA. V gave up 4 bases and J gave up 2 bases; unmatched junction bases: 5. As DNA, the CDR3 is TGTGCCAGCAGCTCAGGACTAGCGGTCCCCTACGAGCAGTACTTC. As protein: CASSSGLAVPYEQYF. Full variable domain (remainder filled in from reference TRBV7-2 and TRBJ2-7): GAGVSQSPSNKVTEKGKDVELRCDPISGHTALYWYRQSLGQGLEFLIYFQGNSAPDKSGLPSDRFSAERTGGSVSTLTIQRTQQEDSAVYLCASSSGLAVPYEQYFGPGTRLTVT.

The chain uses TRBV6-1 and TRBJ2-2; D remains unclear. This CDR3 comprises 15 residues. Between the trimmed V and J ends, which lost 2 bases and 8 bases, there was a span of 15 bases. Germline lookup yields CDR1 MNHNS and CDR2 SASEGT. Here the CDR3 reads CASSERDLGKGELFF. For the CDR3, the DNA is TGTGCCAGCAGTGAACGTGACCTGGGCAAGGGGGAGCTGTTTTTT.

This rearrangement joins TRBV10-2 to TRBJ2-2; TRBD2 agrees at 9 bases. Germline V gene lookup returns CDR1 WSHSY and CDR2 SAAADI. The trim removed 6 bases at V and 2 bases at J, leaving 10 bases unmatched. The CDR3 has 17 residues. CDR3 DNA sequence: TGCGCCAGCAGGGATCTAGCGGGAAAGGGAAACACCGGGGAGCTGTTTTTT. It yields the protein CASRDLAGKGNTGELFF.

The count of this clone is one. The chain recombines TRBV4-1 with TRBJ1-3, with 7 bases matching TRBD1. Germline-derived CDR1 and CDR2 are MGHRA and YSYEKL. V was pared by 1 base and J by 13 bases, with 10 bases of the junction left unmatched. The CDR3 is made up of 14 amino acids. The CDR3 DNA follows: TGCGCCAGCAGCCAAGGGCAACGACAGGGAAGGATATATTTT. It specifies CASSQGQRQGRIYF.

In this sample, this clone turned up once. The chain uses TRBV28 and TRBJ2-1, with TRBD2 identical over 8 bases. Germline V gives CDR1 MDHEN, CDR2 SYDVKM. V lost 5 bases and J lost 9; bases outside the gene matches: 12. The CDR3 runs 15 residues. The CDR3 DNA follows: TGTGCCAGCAGTCCACCGGGACTAGTTAGAGGTGAGCAGTTCTTC. Translated, it gives CASSPPGLVRGEQFF. Full variable domain (rest looked up from reference TRBV28 and TRBJ2-1): DVKVTQSSRYLVKRTGEKVFLECVQDMDHENMFWYRQDPGLGLRLIYFSYDVKMKEKGDIPEGYSVSREKKERFSLILESASTNQTSMYLCASSPPGLVRGEQFFGPGTRLTVL.

The chain recombines TRBV29-1 with TRBJ2-3, with 10 positions matching TRBD2. The CDR3 runs to 16 residues. Germline CDR1 and CDR2: SQVTM and ANQGSEA. J lost 4 bases, V lost 2 bases, and 9 bases had no gene match. The chain's CDR3 is CSVERFLAGEADTQYF. As DNA, the CDR3 is TGCAGCGTTGAAAGGTTCCTAGCGGGAGAAGCAGATACGCAGTATTTT.